The 29 T cell receptor beta chains reported below all come from one sample, sequenced in a study of cytomegalovirus exposure and HLA in healthy donors (dated by TCRdb to 2016 to 2017). The library was obtained by the immunoSEQ multiplex PCR assay. The multiplex PCR relied on a mix of 60 forward primers for TCR Vbeta segments and 13 reverse primers for TCR Jbeta segments. TCRdb provides this immuneACCESS table in a form limited to in-frame rearrangements. Some clones are lacking; in checked studies, under half of them reflect an unresolved V gene, and why the rest are absent is not known. This sample comprises under 100,000 clones, around 80% of them detected only once. The ten most abundant clones make up 2.5% of the sample. Material for sequencing was PBMCs. The receptors shown here come from a man aged 25-45 years in good health and CMV-seronegative.

The V call is TRBV29-1, the J call TRBJ2-5; D call uncertain. The DNA matches TRBJ2-7 better at its end, which makes the J call doubtful. CDR1 SQVTM and CDR2 ANQGSEA come from the germline V gene. This CDR3 contains 11 residues. This CDR3 reads CSVSDAYEQYF. In DNA, the CDR3 is TGCAGCGTTAGCGATGCCTACGAGCAGTACTTC.

The chain couples TRBV28 to TRBJ2-1; D remains ambiguous. Germline assignment: CDR1 MDHEN and CDR2 SYDVKM. The CDR3 length is 11 residues. The V end lost 5 bases, the J end lost 3 bases, and 2 bases lay between the germline ends. This chain's CDR3 is CASSLYNEQFF. The CDR3 bases are TGTGCCAGCAGTCTCTACAATGAGCAGTTCTTC.

This clone came up once. CDR3 sequence: CASSQDQMGRTDTQYF. The CDR3 nucleotides are TGTGCCAGCAGCCAAGATCAAATGGGCCGCACAGATACGCAGTATTTT. The chain is built from TRBV14 and TRBJ2-3; D gene unclear. V was clipped by 0 bases and J by 1 base, with 11 bases between them. Germline CDR1 is SGHDN and CDR2 is FVKESK. CDR3 length equals 16 residues.

The chain combines TRBV5-8 with TRBJ2-7; TRBD1 aligns across 11 bases. Losses at the gene ends were 4 bases for V and 3 bases for J; bases not matched to a gene: 9. Germline CDR1 and CDR2: SGHTS and YDEGEE. The CDR3 extends over 16 amino acids. The CDR3 region is CASSPGQGGRVYEQYF. In DNA, the CDR3 is TGTGCCAGCAGCCCGGGACAGGGGGGTAGGGTCTACGAGCAGTACTTC. Full variable domain (missing parts from reference TRBV5-8 and TRBJ2-7): EAGVTQSPTHLIKTRGQQATLRCSPISGHTSVYWYQQALGLGLQFLLWYDEGEERNRGNFPPRFSGRQFPNYSSELNVNALELEDSALYLCASSPGQGGRVYEQYFGPGTRLTVT.

The V gene is TRBV2, the J gene TRBJ1-3; weak D call: TRBD1 (6 bases). CDR3 length: 13 residues. Germline V gives CDR1 SNHLY, CDR2 FYNNEI. The V and J ends lost 4 bases and 2 bases respectively, with 6 bases between them. The CDR3 loop is CASSGDTGNTIYF. In DNA, the CDR3 is TGTGCCAGCAGTGGGGACACTGGAAACACCATATATTTT.

The rearrangement links TRBV5-1 to TRBJ2-7; 8 nucleotides match TRBD1. V was clipped by 7 bases and J by 0 bases; unmatched bases: 6. CDR1 and CDR2 (germline): SGHRS, YFSETQ. The CDR3 extends over 14 amino acids. The CDR3 sequence: CASYSGQASYEQYF. The DNA for the CDR3 is TGCGCCAGCTATTCGGGACAGGCCTCCTACGAGCAGTACTTC.

This clone was counted a few times. V gene TRBV2 combines with J gene TRBJ2-1; 11 bases line up with TRBD1. The germline CDR1 and CDR2 sequences are SNHLY and FYNNEI. The V and J ends lost 6 bases and 4 bases, in that order; junction bases with no gene match: 8. This CDR3 has 16 amino acids. CDR3 coding DNA: TGTGCCAGCAGCGACCCCGGGACAGGGGGGTACAATGAGCAGTTCTTC. Translating it yields CASSDPGTGGYNEQFF.

The CDR3 nucleotides are TGTGCCAGCAGCCTCCGAGGGGACAGGGCTTACCTAACCACCGGGGAGCTGTTTTTT. The encoded protein is CASSLRGDRAYLTTGELFF. The chain couples TRBV7-8 to TRBJ2-2; 9 nucleotides match TRBD1. The CDR3 runs 19 residues. Germline CDR1 and CDR2: SGHVS and FQNEAQ. The V and J ends lost 5 bases and 4 bases, in that order; junction bases with no gene match: 17.

Only a few counts were recorded for this clone. V is TRBV6-5 and J is TRBJ2-7, with 10 bases aligning to TRBD2. Germline loops: CDR1 MNHEY, CDR2 SVGAGI. This CDR3 region has 14 residues. V gave up 4 bases and J gave up 5 bases; unmatched junction bases: 5. This CDR3 is CASSFGLAGDEQYF. For the CDR3, the DNA is TGTGCCAGCAGTTTTGGGCTAGCGGGAGACGAGCAGTACTTC.

The chain couples TRBV6-1 to TRBJ2-2; 8 nucleotides match TRBD1. The length of the CDR3 is 14 residues. Per the germline V gene, CDR1 is MNHNS and CDR2 is SASEGT. With V trimmed by 10 bases and J by 7 bases, 11 bases remained unmatched. The chain's CDR3 is CATITGGTGGELFF. CDR3 DNA sequence: TGTGCCACCATCACAGGGGGGACGGGCGGGGAGCTGTTTTTT.

This chain links TRBV7-8 with TRBJ1-1, with unresolved D. The V and J ends lost 3 bases and 1 base respectively, with 12 bases between them. CDR1 and CDR2 from the germline V gene are SGHVS and FQNEAQ. The CDR3 has 15 residues. CDR3 DNA sequence: TGTGCCAGCAGCTTCTCGCGGGCGGGGAACACTGAAGCTTTCTTT. As protein: CASSFSRAGNTEAFF.

CDR3 region: CASSNMTGNYGYTF. The CDR3 bases are TGTGCCAGCAGCAACATGACAGGAAACTATGGCTACACCTTC. The chain joins TRBV4-2 to TRBJ1-2; TRBD1 might be the D (6 bases). Per germline, CDR1 LGHNA and CDR2 YNFKEQ. The length of the CDR3 is 14 residues. Trimming left V 5 bases short and J 2 bases short, with 12 bases between.

The chain recombines TRBV29-1 with TRBJ2-1, with a weak D call TRBD2 (6 bases). CDR3 size: 10 residues. V gave up 5 bases and J gave up 12 bases, with 11 bases separating them. Per the germline V gene, CDR1 is SQVTM and CDR2 is ANQGSEA. The CDR3 sequence: CSVQRVVQFF. The DNA of the CDR3 is TGCAGCGTTCAGCGGGTCGTGCAGTTCTTC.

This clone occurred many times. Other DNA variants within this sample encode the same CDR3. The chain links TRBV19 to TRBJ2-1; a possible D gene is TRBD1 (5 bases). Between the trimmed V and J ends, which lost 5 bases and 9 bases, there was a span of 17 bases. Germline V CDR1 and CDR2: LNHDA, SQIVND (reference sequence). CDR3 length: 14 residues. The CDR3 loop reads CASSVRSGLSEQFF. The CDR3 coding sequence is TGTGCCAGTAGTGTCCGATCAGGGCTGAGTGAGCAGTTCTTC. Filled out from reference TRBV19 and TRBJ2-1, the complete variable domain reads DGGITQSPKYLFRKEGQNVTLSCEQNLNHDAMYWYRQDPGQGLRLIYYSQIVNDFQKGDIAEGYSVSREKKESFPLTVTSAQKNPTAFYLCASSVRSGLSEQFFGPGTRLTVL.

In DNA form, the CDR3 reads TGTGCCAGCAGCCTCGATAGCTCTGGAAACACCATATATTTT. It is translated as CASSLDSSGNTIYF. The chain recombines TRBV7-9 with TRBJ1-3; no clear D. Germline V lookup: CDR1 SEHNR, CDR2 FQNEAQ (reference sequence). The V end lost 5 bases, the J end lost 0 bases, and 8 bases lay between the germline ends. The CDR3 has 14 amino acids.

V usage is TRBV4-3 and J usage is TRBJ1-6; D might be TRBD1 (5 bases). The CDR3 loop spans 20 amino acids. The V gene's germline CDR1 is LGHNA and CDR2 YSLEER. V shed 0 bases and J shed 9 bases, with 27 bases lying between them. This CDR3 reads CASSQDLLIGMKGIISPLHF. CDR3 in DNA: TGCGCCAGCAGCCAAGATCTTTTAATAGGTATGAAGGGGATTATTTCACCCCTCCACTTT.

J is TRBJ1-2 and V is TRBV28, with D perhaps matching TRBD1 (6 bases). Germline V gives CDR1 MDHEN, CDR2 SYDVKM. The CDR3 loop spans 14 amino acids. Deletions cut 7 bases from V and 4 bases from J, with 16 bases between. The CDR3 region is CASTMTGWGYGYTF. The DNA for the CDR3 is TGTGCCAGCACCATGACAGGTTGGGGCTATGGCTACACCTTC.

V usage is TRBV4-2 and J usage is TRBJ2-1; 10 nucleotides agree with TRBD2. This CDR3 spans 18 amino acids. With 4 bases clipped from V and 4 bases from J, the junction kept 13 bases outside the gene matches. The V gene's germline CDR1 is LGHNA and CDR2 YNFKEQ. The CDR3 sequence is CASSPEGIAGGNYNEQFF. CDR3 DNA sequence: TGTGCCAGCAGCCCAGAGGGGATAGCGGGAGGTAATTACAATGAGCAGTTCTTC.

The chain couples TRBV2 to TRBJ2-1; perhaps TRBD2 as D (6 bases). CDR3 size: 12 residues. Germline V lookup: CDR1 SNHLY, CDR2 FYNNEI. V was shortened by 8 bases and J by 6 bases, with 11 bases between the two germline ends. CDR3 amino acids: CASRRDLNEQFF. CDR3 bases: TGTGCCAGCCGGCGGGACCTCAATGAGCAGTTCTTC.

V usage is TRBV29-1 and J usage is TRBJ2-3; 7 bases match TRBD2. The CDR3 runs to 14 residues. The ends lost 4 bases at V and 1 base at J; junction bases unmatched: 5. CDR1 and CDR2 (germline): SQVTM, ANQGSEA. CDR3 in DNA: TGCAGCGTTGTCCAAGCGGGACGCACAGATACGCAGTATTTT. Translated: CSVVQAGRTDTQYF.

This rearrangement joins TRBV7-2 to TRBJ2-3; 10 bases align to TRBD2. The V gene's germline CDR1 is SGHTA and CDR2 FQGNSA. The length of the CDR3 is 17 residues. With 4 bases clipped from V and 4 bases from J, the junction kept 11 bases outside the gene matches. The CDR3 protein is CASSSEPSGSGADTQYF. The CDR3 region has the DNA TGTGCCAGCAGCTCGGAGCCTAGCGGGAGTGGGGCAGATACGCAGTATTTT.

The chain combines TRBV5-4 with TRBJ2-7; D possibly corresponds to TRBD1 (6 bases). The germline gives CDR1 SGHNT, CDR2 YYREEE (reference sequence). The V end was cut by 0 bases, the J end by 5 bases, with 12 bases between. This CDR3 has 14 amino acids. CDR3 loop: CASSLGGRIDEQYF. The DNA of the CDR3 is TGTGCCAGCAGCTTGGGGGGGCGGATTGACGAGCAGTACTTC. The variable domain in full, with the rest retrieved from reference TRBV5-4 and TRBJ2-7, is ETGVTQSPTHLIKTRGQQVTLRCSSQSGHNTVSWYQQALGQGPQFIFQYYREEENGRGNFPPRFSGLQFPNYSSELNVNALELDDSALYLCASSLGGRIDEQYFGPGTRLTVT.

This chain links TRBV7-9 with TRBJ1-2; 9 bases are a match to TRBD1. CDR1 and CDR2 from the germline V gene are SEHNR and FQNEAQ (reference sequence). This CDR3 has 15 residues. Trimming removed 1 base from V and 4 bases from J; junction bases left unmatched: 4. The CDR3 nucleotides are TGTGCCAGCAGCTTAGACAGGGGGCGCAGCTATGGCTACACCTTC. This translates into CASSLDRGRSYGYTF.

This CDR3 reads CASSLGQGFSYEQYF. CDR3 nucleotide sequence: TGTGCCAGCAGCCTCGGACAAGGATTCTCCTACGAGCAGTACTTC. The chain joins TRBV27 to TRBJ2-5; tentative D call: TRBD1 (5 bases). The DNA end is more similar to TRBJ2-7, so the J call may be wrong. The CDR3 consists of 15 residues. Per germline, CDR1 MNHEY and CDR2 SMNVEV (reference sequence).

Only a few counts were recorded for this clone. The rearrangement uses TRBV29-1 and TRBJ1-1; D gene unclear. Per germline, CDR1 SQVTM and CDR2 ANQGSEA. Trimming cost V 3 bases and J 4 bases, with 6 bases left between them. The length of the CDR3 is 11 residues. The DNA for the CDR3 is TGCAGCGTTGAGATGAGCACTGAAGCTTTCTTT. Its protein is CSVEMSTEAFF.

The chain joins TRBV28 to TRBJ1-5; 9 positions match TRBD1. The J segment lost 0 bases and the V segment lost 8 bases, leaving 8 bases of the junction unmatched. Germline values: CDR1 MDHEN, CDR2 SYDVKM. The CDR3 runs to 16 residues. CDR3 DNA: TGTGCCAGCGAGCCGGGACAGGGAAATAGCAATCAGCCCCAGCATTTT. This translates into CASEPGQGNSNQPQHF.

The V call is TRBV6-5, the J call TRBJ1-1, with TRBD1 matching 8 bases. The germline CDR1 and CDR2 sequences are MNHEY and SVGAGI. Unmatched junction bases numbered 11, after V lost 4 bases and J lost 10 bases. This CDR3 has 14 amino acids. This CDR3 is CASSSYGQGGVAFF. DNA of the CDR3: TGTGCCAGCAGTTCCTACGGACAGGGAGGGGTAGCTTTCTTT.

The rearrangement joins TRBV5-1 to TRBJ1-3; D might be TRBD1 (5 bases). Deletions cut 5 bases from V and 0 bases from J, with 9 bases between. The CDR3 runs 14 residues. Germline lookup yields CDR1 SGHRS and CDR2 YFSETQ. The CDR3 region is CASREQVSGNTIYF. The DNA for the CDR3 is TGCGCCAGCAGGGAACAGGTCTCTGGAAACACCATATATTTT.

In its sample, this clone was seen once. The V gene is TRBV27, the J gene TRBJ2-1; 13 bases fit TRBD2. The J segment lost 9 bases and the V segment lost 5 bases, leaving 16 bases of the junction unmatched. CDR3 length equals 18 residues. CDR1 is MNHEY and CDR2 is SMNVEV in the germline V gene (reference sequence). CDR3 in DNA: TGTGCCAGCAGTCCCTACCCCGGTGGACTAGCGGGAGAAGGTGAGCAGTTCTTC. This sequence encodes CASSPYPGGLAGEGEQFF.